This passage covers 3 T cell receptor beta chains from one sample sequenced in a study of beta chain features in type 1 diabetes. Expressed TCRB transcripts were sequenced because the isolated RNA had all been reverse transcribed beforehand. Here immunoSEQ multiplex PCR was the method, and the copy in TCRdb shows in-frame clones only, minus some. The table has 350,000 or so clones, around 20% seen once; the top ten hold 0.035% to 0.055%. Material for sequencing was naive CD4+ T cells from blood. The receptor source for this set is a woman aged 18-29 years in good health.

The rearrangement links TRBV13 to TRBJ2-3, with a possible D match to TRBD2 (5 bases). Trimming took 4 bases from V and 0 from J, leaving 11 bases between them. CDR3 length: 15 amino acids. Looked up from germline, CDR1 is PRHDT and CDR2 is FYEKMQ (reference sequence). The CDR3 sequence is CASSSPRTSTDTQYF. CDR3 coding DNA: TGTGCCAGCAGCTCCCCGAGGACTAGCACAGATACGCAGTATTTT.

The chain uses TRBV30 and TRBJ1-2; the D gene is possibly TRBD1 (5 bases). CDR1 is GTSNPN and CDR2 is SVGIG in the germline V gene (reference sequence). The CDR3 length is 14 residues. Trimming cost V 8 bases and J 4 bases, with 20 bases left between them. Written as DNA, the CDR3 is TGTGCCACCGCCCGGGGCCCGGGGGGCTATGGCTACACCTTC. Translating it yields CATARGPGGYGYTF.

A few counts support this clone. J is TRBJ1-1 and V is TRBV6-5; no clear D gene. The germline gives CDR1 MNHEY, CDR2 SVGAGI. CDR3 length: 14 amino acids. V was pared by 4 bases and J by 3 bases, with 12 bases between. CDR3 DNA: TGTGCCAGCAGTTCGCAAAAGGGAGACACTGAAGCTTTCTTT. Translating gives CASSSQKGDTEAFF.